Shown below are 15 T cell receptor beta chains from a single sample sequenced in a study of graft-versus-host responses after intestinal transplantation. Antigen specificity for these receptors is unknown. Sequenced by immunoSEQ multiplex PCR; TCRdb stores in-frame clones only, minus some. The data contain about 110,000 clones, approximately 90% of them singletons. Sequenced material: unstimulated CD4+ T cells sorted from spleen or lymph node cells, taken before transplant. The receptors originated from a human donor who was the organ donor for an intestinal transplant.

The chain carries TRBV9 and TRBJ2-1; 11 positions agree with TRBD2. Trimming at V came to 2 bases and at J to 12 bases, leaving 10 bases not matched to a gene. CDR3 length: 15 residues. Germline V gene sequence: CDR1 SGDLS, CDR2 YYNGEE. The CDR3 loop is CASSVELAGDGGQFF. The CDR3 DNA reads TGTGCCAGCAGCGTCGAACTAGCGGGAGATGGGGGGCAGTTCTTC.

This rearrangement joins TRBV2 to TRBJ2-2; a weak D match, TRBD2 (7 bases). There are 15 residues in the CDR3. V shed 6 bases and J shed 1 base, with 12 bases lying between them. CDR1 is SNHLY, CDR2 FYNNEI, per germline. The CDR3 nucleotides are TGTGCCAGCAGATGGGGGGGGCTGAACACCGGGGAGCTGTTTTTT. Translation gives CASRWGGLNTGELFF.

This clone occurred once. The V and J genes are TRBV5-1 and TRBJ1-6; no definite D call. The V end was cut by 0 bases, the J end by 4 bases, with 8 bases between. CDR1 and CDR2 from the germline V gene are SGHRS and YFSETQ. This CDR3 comprises 15 residues. The CDR3 DNA is TGCGCCAGCAGCTTGGACACACCTTATAATTCACCCCTCCACTTT. It codes for CASSLDTPYNSPLHF.

The chain carries TRBV27 and TRBJ1-1; unclear D gene. Germline V gives CDR1 MNHEY, CDR2 SMNVEV (reference sequence). The germline V and J ends were trimmed by 4 bases and 6 bases, with 9 bases remaining between them. The CDR3 spans 12 residues. CDR3 sequence: CASSSMGAEAFF. The CDR3 DNA is TGTGCCAGCAGTTCGATGGGAGCTGAAGCTTTCTTT.

The sample holds a few counts of this clone. This chain uses TRBV18 with TRBJ2-5, with D tentatively TRBD2 (6 bases). Trimming shortened V by 4 bases and J by 3 bases, and 9 bases separated the two germline ends. Germline loops: CDR1 KGHSH, CDR2 LQKENI. The CDR3 consists of 13 residues. The DNA for the CDR3 is TGTGCCAGCTCACGCGGGGAAGAAGAGACCCAGTACTTC. Its translation is CASSRGEEETQYF. Complete variable domain (other parts from reference TRBV18 and TRBJ2-5): NAGVMQNPRHLVRRRGQEARLRCSPMKGHSHVYWYRQLPEEGLKFMVYLQKENIIDESGMPKERFSAEFPKEGPSILRIQQVVRGDSAAYFCASSRGEEETQYFGPGTRLLVL.

The V gene is TRBV11-3, the J gene TRBJ2-3; tentative D call: TRBD2 (5 bases). This CDR3 has 14 residues. Between the trimmed V and J ends, which lost 4 bases and 5 bases, there was a span of 13 bases. Germline V CDR1 and CDR2: SGHNT, YENEEA. The CDR3 is CASSSGLRQDTQYF. CDR3 bases: TGTGCCAGCAGCTCCGGACTTCGGCAAGATACGCAGTATTTT.

The V call is TRBV5-8, the J call TRBJ1-5; D gene unclear. Trimming pared 1 base from V and 7 bases from J, leaving 6 bases between. Germline-derived CDR1 and CDR2 are SGHTS and YDEGEE. This CDR3 has 12 residues. CDR3 in DNA: TGTGCCAGCAGCTTGAGAGTGCAGCCCCAGCATTTT. Translation: CASSLRVQPQHF.

The chain is built from TRBV28 and TRBJ1-3; D unresolved. V lost 2 bases to trimming and J lost 0 bases, with 11 bases between them. The V gene's germline CDR1 is MDHEN and CDR2 SYDVKM. CDR3 length: 16 amino acids. CDR3 sequence reads: CASSLAGVSSGNTIYF. For the CDR3, the DNA is TGTGCCAGCAGTTTAGCAGGCGTTAGCTCTGGAAACACCATATATTTT.

V gene TRBV27 combines with J gene TRBJ2-1, with D maybe TRBD2 (6 bases). Per germline, CDR1 MNHEY and CDR2 SMNVEV (reference sequence). This CDR3 comprises 16 residues. V lost 2 bases and J 3 bases, leaving 14 bases between the germline ends. The CDR3 reads CASSLAGSRFYNEQFF. The CDR3 DNA reads TGTGCCAGCAGTTTAGCGGGGAGCCGTTTCTACAATGAGCAGTTCTTC.

The chain employs TRBV6-5 and TRBJ2-7; D is uncertain. CDR1 is MNHEY, CDR2 SVGAGI, per germline. This CDR3 is 14 amino acids long. Trimming pared 5 bases from V and 5 bases from J, leaving 16 bases between. The CDR3 nucleotides are TGTGCCAGCAGTGAAAGGTGGGCCCCTGACGAGCAGTACTTC. This codes for CASSERWAPDEQYF.

The chain combines TRBV5-1 with TRBJ2-1; the D gene is possibly TRBD2 (5 bases). This CDR3 contains 14 residues. Germline assignment: CDR1 SGHRS and CDR2 YFSETQ. Trimming left V 0 bases short and J 5 bases short, with 9 bases between. CDR3 in DNA: TGCGCCAGCAGCTTGGACCTAGCCAACAATGAGCAGTTCTTC. Its protein product is CASSLDLANNEQFF.

The chain employs TRBV6-5 and TRBJ2-1, with 12 nucleotides matching TRBD2. Trimming took 4 bases from V and 8 from J; bases not matched to a gene: 9. Germline lookup yields CDR1 MNHEY and CDR2 SVGAGI. This CDR3 region has 16 residues. DNA of the CDR3: TGTGCCAGCAGTTCCCCGACTAGCGGGAGTATACATGAGCAGTTCTTC. Protein product: CASSSPTSGSIHEQFF.

The chain is built from TRBV10-1 and TRBJ2-3; 7 nucleotides line up with TRBD1. The length of the CDR3 is 13 residues. Germline loops: CDR1 WNHNN, CDR2 SYGVQD (reference sequence). V gave up 7 bases and J gave up 6 bases; unmatched junction bases: 7. The CDR3 bases are TGCGCCAGCAAGGGGGCTCGCCCCGATACGCAGTATTTT. Translation gives CASKGARPDTQYF.

The genes are TRBV7-8 and TRBJ1-4; D perhaps matches TRBD1 (5 bases). Germline V lookup: CDR1 SGHVS, CDR2 FQNEAQ. Deletions cut 2 bases from V and 8 bases from J, with 9 bases between. This CDR3 has 13 amino acids. The CDR3 DNA is TGTGCCAGCAGCTTACTATCAGGGGAAAAACTGTTTTTT. Translated, it gives CASSLLSGEKLFF.

The V and J genes are TRBV18 and TRBJ2-7; possible D gene TRBD1, 6 bases. The V and J ends lost 0 bases and 4 bases respectively, with 13 bases between them. CDR3 size: 15 residues. Germline V gene sequence: CDR1 KGHSH, CDR2 LQKENI. In DNA form, the CDR3 reads TGTGCCAGCTCACCACCCGGGACACAACCTTACGAGCAGTACTTC. It yields the protein CASSPPGTQPYEQYF.